This TCR beta chain emerged from a study of blood T cell repertoires in COVID-19. Background on the study: There were acute and convalescent COVID-19 samples, and they came from the United States, Italy and Spain. In each case, the material was cDNA or gDNA derived from T cells, B-cell-depleted T cells, or PBMCs.

The authors' processing: Estimated nucleated cell counts came from reference gene primer amplification. The repertoire was sequenced with immunoSEQ multiplex PCR; TCRdb's copy has only in-frame clones and lacks some. From that table come the V and J calls and clone size; the DNA was used to work out D and trimming. Among about 480,000 clones listed, 85% to 90% were seen once. Patients at the Seattle site were enrolled during active infection and followed longitudinally. The CDR3 length is 14 residues. Germline values: CDR1 MNHEY, CDR2 SVGAGI. V dropped 10 bases and J dropped 1; count of bases not matched to a gene: 10.

Sample: peripheral blood. This chain uses TRBV6-5 with TRBJ2-7, with TRBD1 identical over 7 bases. The sequence was collected from a man aged 18 to 29 with COVID-19, enrolled during active disease. For the CDR3, the DNA is TGTGCCACAAACAGGGGCCCGAATTCCTACGAGCAGTACTTC. The encoded protein is CATNRGPNSYEQYF.